Shown below are 8 T cell receptor beta chains from a single sample sequenced in a study of T-cell reconstitution after alpha-beta-depleted transplantation in children. A library of TCRbeta sequences, prepared with unique molecular identifiers, was generated. TCRdb redid the calling of the PCR reads with MiXCR, one entry per CDR3 protein. The sample includes some 460,000 distinct CDR3 sequences, around 16% of them seen just once. The input for sequencing was PBMCs, mostly from graft donor cells, taken 360 days after TCRalphabeta/CD19-depleted stem cell transplant. The receptors shown here come from a boy under two years old who had a stem cell transplant for Wiskott-Aldrich syndrome, so the T cells may come from the graft donor.

This clonotype was found a few times. V gene TRBV3-1 combines with J gene TRBJ2-5, with TRBD1 as a possible D gene (5 bases). This CDR3 has 12 residues. CDR1 and CDR2 from the germline V gene are LGHDT and YNNKEL (reference sequence). Trimming cost V 10 bases and J 7 bases, with 16 bases left between them. CDR3 region: CATSQARVTQYF. Written as DNA, the CDR3 is TGTGCCACCTCACAGGCCCGGGTGACCCAGTACTTC.

In this sample, this clonotype turned up a few times. The chain recombines TRBV5-1 with TRBJ2-2; D is unresolved. Trimming cost V 3 bases and J 3 bases, with 6 bases left between them. CDR1 and CDR2 (germline): SGHRS, YFSETQ. CDR3 length: 13 amino acids. CDR3 amino acids: CASSWKDTGELFF. In nucleotides, the CDR3 is TGCGCCAGCAGCTGGAAGGACACCGGGGAGCTGTTTTTT.

The chain links TRBV4-1 to TRBJ2-2; no firm D call. The V and J ends lost 4 bases and 8 bases respectively, with 14 bases between them. Looked up from germline, CDR1 is MGHRA and CDR2 is YSYEKL. This CDR3 is built from 14 residues. CDR3 sequence: CASSPLVWGGELFF. DNA for the CDR3: TGCGCCAGCAGCCCCTTAGTGTGGGGAGGGGAGCTGTTTTTT.

This clonotype occurred a few times. The chain carries TRBV11-1 and TRBJ2-4; D is perhaps TRBD2 (6 bases). Germline V CDR1 and CDR2: SGHAT, FQDESV (reference sequence). This CDR3 is built from 18 residues. With 1 base removed from V and 0 bases from J, the gap between germline ends came to 16 bases. The DNA for the CDR3 is TGTGCCAGCAGCTTAGGGGTCGGGACTCCGCTAGCCAAAAACATTCAGTACTTC. Amino acids: CASSLGVGTPLAKNIQYF.

About this clonotype: One junction end does not reproduce the germline sequence, and a read error may be involved. V and J are TRBV10-2 and TRBJ2-3; TRBD2 agrees at 10 bases. This CDR3 spans 15 amino acids. Germline loops: CDR1 WSHSY, CDR2 SAAADI. The CDR3 sequence is CASSASGSLFGTQYF. CDR3 nucleotide sequence: TGTGCCAGCAGTGCTAGCGGGAGTCTGTTTGGTACGCAGTATTTT.

The chain has TRBV5-1 and TRBJ2-7; 13 nucleotides line up with TRBD2. J was trimmed by 7 bases and V by 4 bases; bases with no gene match: 8. CDR1 is SGHRS and CDR2 is YFSETQ in the germline V gene. This CDR3 is 15 amino acids long. For the CDR3, the DNA is TGCGCCAGCAGCAAGACTAGCGGGAGGTTTGTGGAGCAGTACTTC. This translates into CASSKTSGRFVEQYF. Full variable domain (remainder filled in from reference TRBV5-1 and TRBJ2-7): KAGVTQTPRYLIKTRGQQVTLSCSPISGHRSVSWYQQTPGQGLQFLFEYFSETQRNKGNFPGRFSGRQFSNSRSEMNVSTLELGDSALYLCASSKTSGRFVEQYFGPGTRLTVT.

For the CDR3, the DNA is TGTGCCAGCAGTGGCGGACGTGGAGGGTCGGGGCAGCCCCAGCATTTT. Translating it yields CASSGGRGGSGQPQHF. The chain carries TRBV2 and TRBJ1-5; D not certain. Between the trimmed V and J ends, which lost 4 bases and 7 bases, there was a span of 20 bases. The CDR3 is made up of 16 amino acids. Germline CDR1 is SNHLY and CDR2 is FYNNEI. The variable domain in full, completed from reference TRBV2 and TRBJ1-5, reads EPEVTQTPSHQVTQMGQEVILRCVPISNHLYFYWYRQILGQKVEFLVSFYNNEISEKSEIFDDQFSVERPDGSNFTLKIRSTKLEDSAMYFCASSGGRGGSGQPQHFGDGTRLSIL.

This clonotype was seen more than once but under ten times. The chain links TRBV6-1 to TRBJ1-4, with 7 nucleotides matching TRBD1. Germline V gene data show CDR1 as MNHNS and CDR2 as SASEGT. V was pared by 7 bases and J by 5 bases, with 7 bases of the junction left unmatched. The CDR3 totals 14 residues. CDR3 coding DNA: TGTGCCAGCAAAAGGGGGCAGGGGAATGAAAAACTGTTTTTT. Translating gives CASKRGQGNEKLFF.